Below, 27 T cell receptor beta chains from the same sample are listed, as sequenced in a study of cytomegalovirus exposure and HLA in healthy donors. The PCR used 60 Vbeta and 13 Jbeta primers. Libraries were prepared by immunoSEQ multiplex PCR; TCRdb keeps only in-frame clonotypes and omits some of them. The sample has roughly 78,000 clones; around 70% are singletons. The sample was PBMCs. The origin of the receptors is a man aged 35 to 55 in good health and CMV-seropositive.

As for this clone: No conserved phenylalanine or tryptophan ends this CDR3, so it is likely a read error. This chain links TRBV7-9 with TRBJ1-1; TRBD1 aligns across 8 bases. Germline V gene lookup returns CDR1 SEHNR and CDR2 FQNEAQ (reference sequence). V gave up 5 bases and J gave up 6 bases; unmatched junction bases: 14. The CDR3 spans 16 residues. The CDR3 sequence: CASSLTQGAADPEAFL. Written as DNA, the CDR3 is TGTGCCAGCAGCCTCACTCAGGGGGCGGCTGATCCTGAAGCTTTCCTT.

On this clone: The same CDR3 can be traced to other DNA sequences in this sample. V is TRBV25-1 and J is TRBJ1-1; D may be TRBD1 (5 bases). Trimming took off 6 bases at V and 6 bases at J, with 11 bases between the two ends. Germline CDR1 MGHDK, CDR2 SYGVNS. CDR3 length equals 12 residues. CDR3 bases: TGTGCCAGCAGCCCAGGGTATGCTGAAGCTTTCTTT. Encoded protein: CASSPGYAEAFF.

The rearrangement uses TRBV2 and TRBJ1-2; no definite D call. The germline CDR1 and CDR2 sequences are SNHLY and FYNNEI. Trimming stripped 5 bases from V and 4 bases from J, with 14 bases between. The CDR3 loop spans 14 amino acids. The CDR3 protein is CASSQEGVGYGYTF. CDR3 in DNA: TGTGCCAGCAGTCAGGAGGGAGTAGGCTATGGCTACACCTTC.

The chain employs TRBV21-1 and TRBJ1-5; no check of the table's D call, TRBD1, against the DNA was made. TRBV21-1 counts as a pseudogene. The CDR3 is 14 residues long. Here the CDR3 DNA reads TGTGCCAGCACCCCGGGACAGATTAATCAGCCCCAGCATTTT. Amino acid sequence: CASTPGQINQPQHF.

The V call is TRBV5-4, the J call TRBJ2-3; a possible D gene is TRBD2 (5 bases). CDR3 length: 13 residues. V was shortened by 3 bases and J by 2 bases, with 7 bases between the two germline ends. Germline CDR1 and CDR2: SGHNT and YYREEE (reference sequence). The CDR3 nucleotides read TGTGCCAGCAGCTCTAGCCTCACAGATACGCAGTATTTT. Translation gives CASSSSLTDTQYF.

This clone has only a few counts. The rearrangement uses TRBV5-4 and TRBJ2-1, with 8 bases fitting TRBD1. The CDR3 is 15 amino acids. CDR1 and CDR2 from the germline V gene are SGHNT and YYREEE (reference sequence). The ends lost 2 bases at V and 3 bases at J; junction bases unmatched: 4. CDR3 DNA sequence: TGTGCCAGCAGCTTTCGAACAGGGGGCTACAATGAGCAGTTCTTC. It yields the protein CASSFRTGGYNEQFF. The entire variable domain, with the rest obtained from reference TRBV5-4 and TRBJ2-1, is as follows: ETGVTQSPTHLIKTRGQQVTLRCSSQSGHNTVSWYQQALGQGPQFIFQYYREEENGRGNFPPRFSGLQFPNYSSELNVNALELDDSALYLCASSFRTGGYNEQFFGPGTRLTVL.

The chain combines TRBV6-8 with TRBJ1-2, with 7 bases that match TRBD1. V gave up 4 bases and J gave up 5 bases; unmatched junction bases: 10. CDR3 size: 15 residues. CDR1 is MNHGY, CDR2 SAAAGT, per germline. CDR3 in amino acids: CASSLTGRSRYGYTF. The CDR3 DNA reads as TGTGCCAGCAGTTTGACAGGGAGGAGTAGGTATGGCTACACCTTC.

The rearrangement links TRBV13 to TRBJ2-1, with TRBD1 matching over 9 bases. This CDR3 spans 16 amino acids. CDR1 is PRHDT and CDR2 is FYEKMQ in the germline V gene (reference sequence). The junction had 14 bases not matched to a gene; V was cut back by 4 bases and J by 10 bases. The CDR3 nucleotides are TGTGCCAGCAGCTCCCGGAGGGGGGGGACAGGGAGCGAGCAGTTCTTC. Translating gives CASSSRRGGTGSEQFF.

V and J are TRBV11-2 and TRBJ2-7; 7 bases line up with TRBD1. Germline-derived CDR1 and CDR2 are SGHAT and FQNNGV. The CDR3 loop spans 13 amino acids. J was trimmed by 11 bases and V by 3 bases; bases with no gene match: 10. The CDR3 region is CASSLAQGGAEYF. Written as DNA, the CDR3 is TGTGCCAGCAGCTTGGCCCAAGGGGGCGCGGAGTACTTC. Based on the CDR3 plus reference TRBV11-2 and TRBJ2-7, the full variable domain is EAGVAQSPRYKIIEKRQSVAFWCNPISGHATLYWYQQILGQGPKLLIQFQNNGVVDDSQLPKDRFSAERLKGVDSTLKIQPAKLEDSAVYLCASSLAQGGAEYFGPGTRLTVT.

This clone appeared once. V usage is TRBV28 and J usage is TRBJ1-1; TRBD1 might be the D (5 bases). V lost 6 bases and J 0 bases, leaving 8 bases between the germline ends. The CDR3 consists of 13 residues. Germline V gene lookup returns CDR1 MDHEN and CDR2 SYDVKM. The CDR3 coding sequence is TGTGCCAGCAGCATCAGGGTGAACACTGAAGCTTTCTTT. As protein: CASSIRVNTEAFF.

The J gene is TRBJ2-7, the V gene TRBV5-1, with 7 nucleotides matching TRBD1. The germline V gene encodes CDR1 SGHRS and CDR2 YFSETQ. J was trimmed by 4 bases and V by 3 bases; bases with no gene match: 7. This CDR3 spans 14 amino acids. CDR3 sequence reads: CASSWTGGPYEQYF. The CDR3 DNA reads as TGCGCCAGCAGCTGGACAGGCGGACCGTACGAGCAGTACTTC.

The CDR3 protein is CASSKTGEETQYF. The CDR3 DNA follows: TGTGCCAGCAGCAAGACAGGGGAAGAGACCCAGTACTTC. V gene TRBV5-6 combines with J gene TRBJ2-5; 8 nucleotides agree with TRBD1. J gave up 3 bases and V 4 bases, and 2 bases lay outside the gene matches. The CDR3 runs to 13 residues. Germline CDR1 SGHDT, CDR2 YYEEEE.

The CDR3 spells CASSLSPWSTDTQYF. CDR3 nucleotide sequence: TGTGCCAGCAGTCTTAGCCCCTGGAGCACAGATACGCAGTATTTT. The chain has TRBV27 and TRBJ2-3, with unresolved D. The CDR3 runs to 15 residues. Trimming removed 5 bases from V and 0 bases from J, with 12 bases in between. Looked up from germline, CDR1 is MNHEY and CDR2 is SMNVEV (reference sequence).

This clone was seen just once. The rearrangement links TRBV9 to TRBJ1-1, with D possibly being TRBD1 (5 bases). V gave up 0 bases and J gave up 4 bases, with 10 bases separating them. The CDR3 consists of 14 residues. Germline lookup yields CDR1 SGDLS and CDR2 YYNGEE. CDR3 sequence (DNA): TGTGCCAGCAGCGTAGCCAGGGCTGGCACTGAAGCTTTCTTT. Translated: CASSVARAGTEAFF.

The rearrangement links TRBV6-1 to TRBJ2-7; D not resolved. The germline gives CDR1 MNHNS, CDR2 SASEGT. V was shortened by 4 bases and J by 1 base, with 2 bases between the two germline ends. The CDR3 extends over 11 amino acids. CDR3 in amino acids: CASSASYEQYF. The CDR3 DNA reads TGTGCCAGCAGTGCATCCTACGAGCAGTACTTC.

The count of this clone is one. The chain is built from TRBV19 and TRBJ2-7; possible D gene TRBD2, 6 bases. This CDR3 has 15 residues. V gave up 3 bases and J gave up 0 bases, with 12 bases separating them. Germline V CDR1 and CDR2: LNHDA, SQIVND (reference sequence). CDR3 bases: TGTGCCAGTAGTATGGCCGGGACTTCCTCCTACGAGCAGTACTTC. Encoded protein: CASSMAGTSSYEQYF.

This clone was detected once. This rearrangement joins TRBV5-1 to TRBJ1-2; 11 bases line up with TRBD1. V lost 0 bases and J lost 8; bases outside the gene matches: 9. The CDR3 length is 16 residues. Per the germline V gene, CDR1 is SGHRS and CDR2 is YFSETQ. CDR3 protein: CASSLALGQGAEGYTF. The CDR3 DNA reads as TGCGCCAGCAGCTTGGCCCTTGGACAGGGGGCGGAGGGCTACACCTTC.

This chain joins TRBV16 and TRBJ2-7; TRBD1 matches at 11 bases. V lost 3 bases, J lost 0 bases, and 1 base stayed unmatched. Germline V lookup: CDR1 KGHSY, CDR2 FQNENV. This CDR3 is built from 15 residues. CDR3 sequence reads: CASSQGTGGSYEQYF. Here the CDR3 DNA reads TGTGCCAGCAGCCAGGGGACAGGGGGCTCCTACGAGCAGTACTTC.

As DNA, the CDR3 is TGCAGCGTCCAAGTGTGGGCGGGGAACACTGAAGCTTTCTTT. This encodes CSVQVWAGNTEAFF. V is TRBV29-1 and J is TRBJ1-1; unclear D gene. This CDR3 has 14 residues. The germline V gene encodes CDR1 SQVTM and CDR2 ANQGSEA. V was trimmed by 6 bases and J by 1 base, leaving 15 bases between them.

The rearrangement links TRBV27 to TRBJ1-2; maybe TRBD1 (6 bases). Germline assignment: CDR1 MNHEY and CDR2 SMNVEV (reference sequence). The germline V and J ends were trimmed by 5 bases and 6 bases, with 22 bases remaining between them. CDR3 length: 16 residues. As DNA, the CDR3 is TGTGCCAGCAGTCTGATTCCAGGGGCGGTGGTGGATGGCTACACCTTC. This sequence encodes CASSLIPGAVVDGYTF.

The DNA for the CDR3 is TGTGCCAGCAGCTCAGGGTGGGACAGGGGGCGCCGTGACACCGGGGAGCTGTTTTTT. This codes for CASSSGWDRGRRDTGELFF. The chain is built from TRBV27 and TRBJ2-2; 12 bases are shared with TRBD1. The CDR3 totals 19 residues. The ends lost 6 bases at V and 3 bases at J; junction bases unmatched: 14. Per germline, CDR1 MNHEY and CDR2 SMNVEV (reference sequence).

This clone appeared a single time. V usage is TRBV6-1 and J usage is TRBJ1-1, with 7 nucleotides matching TRBD1. J gave up 6 bases and V 5 bases, and 9 bases lay outside the gene matches. Germline V gives CDR1 MNHNS, CDR2 SASEGT. The CDR3 totals 14 residues. CDR3 nucleotides: TGTGCCAGCAGTCCCCACGACAGGGCCGCTGAAGCTTTCTTT. This codes for CASSPHDRAAEAFF.

This clone was detected only a few times. J is TRBJ2-7 and V is TRBV7-2, with a weak D call TRBD1 (6 bases). The CDR3 loop spans 11 amino acids. From germline, CDR1 is SGHTA and CDR2 FQGNSA. Trimming shortened V by 4 bases and J by 13 bases, and 14 bases separated the two germline ends. The CDR3 DNA reads as TGTGCCAGCAGCTCGTGGGGGCTGGCATACTTC. This gives the protein CASSSWGLAYF.

This clone turned up a few times. The chain employs TRBV5-1 and TRBJ2-2; TRBD1 matches 12 bases. Trimming removed 4 bases from V and 6 bases from J; junction bases left unmatched: 22. The germline V gene has CDR1 SGHRS and CDR2 YFSETQ. The CDR3 runs 21 residues. The CDR3 region has the DNA TGCGCCAGCAGCATTGAACCGGGACAGGGGGCGTACCTAGTTCGATCCGGGGAGCTGTTTTTT. It codes for CASSIEPGQGAYLVRSGELFF.

The chain uses TRBV4-2 and TRBJ1-2; weak D call: TRBD1 (6 bases). Germline V gene lookup returns CDR1 LGHNA and CDR2 YNFKEQ. The length of the CDR3 is 17 residues. Trimming cost V 0 bases and J 2 bases, with 16 bases left between them. CDR3 sequence (DNA): TGTGCCAGCAGCCAAGATCAACAGGGAAAAAGGAACTATGGCTACACCTTC. It translates to CASSQDQQGKRNYGYTF.

This clone has a handful of counts. The chain employs TRBV30 and TRBJ2-7; D remains ambiguous. Germline loops: CDR1 GTSNPN, CDR2 SVGIG (reference sequence). Trimming stripped 4 bases from V and 0 bases from J, with 16 bases between. CDR3 length: 15 amino acids. The CDR3 is CAWTARQWVSYEQYF. The DNA of the CDR3 is TGTGCCTGGACTGCCAGACAATGGGTCTCCTACGAGCAGTACTTC.

This chain joins TRBV27 and TRBJ2-5; 13 bases match TRBD2. The ends lost 4 bases at V and 5 bases at J; junction bases unmatched: 10. In germline, CDR1 is MNHEY, CDR2 SMNVEV (reference sequence). The CDR3 runs to 17 residues. The CDR3 DNA sequence: TGTGCCAGCAGTTCACCGGGACTAGCGGGGTCTTGGGAGACCCAGTACTTC. Its protein is CASSSPGLAGSWETQYF.